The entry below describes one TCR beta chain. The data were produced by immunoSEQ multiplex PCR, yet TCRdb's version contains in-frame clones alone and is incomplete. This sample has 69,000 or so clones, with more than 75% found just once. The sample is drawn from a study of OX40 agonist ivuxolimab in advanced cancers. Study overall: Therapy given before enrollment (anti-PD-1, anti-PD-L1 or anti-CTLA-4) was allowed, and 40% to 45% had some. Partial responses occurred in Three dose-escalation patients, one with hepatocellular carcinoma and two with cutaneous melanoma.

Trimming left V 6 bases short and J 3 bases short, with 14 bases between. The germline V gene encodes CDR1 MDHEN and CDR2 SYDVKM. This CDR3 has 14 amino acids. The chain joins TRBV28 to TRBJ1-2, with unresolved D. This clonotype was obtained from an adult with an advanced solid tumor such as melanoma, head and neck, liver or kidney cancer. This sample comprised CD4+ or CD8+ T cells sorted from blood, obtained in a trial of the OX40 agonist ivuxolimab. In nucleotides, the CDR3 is TGTGCCAGCAGGAGCCCCCAACTTGACTATGGCTACACCTTC. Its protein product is CASRSPQLDYGYTF.